These 31 T cell receptor beta chains came from one sample sequenced in a study of beta chain features in type 1 diabetes. Expressed TCRB transcripts were sequenced because the entire RNA isolate underwent reverse transcription. TCRdb keeps only in-frame clones here, not all; method: immunoSEQ multiplex PCR. The sample consists of 450,000 to 600,000 clones, roughly 30% of them appearing once. The sample was naive CD4+ T cells from blood. Source of these receptors: a man between 18 and 35 years old in good health.

This chain uses TRBV5-4 with TRBJ2-3; 7 nucleotides match TRBD1. V lost 4 bases, J lost 2 bases, and 4 bases stayed unmatched. Per the germline V gene, CDR1 is SGHNT and CDR2 is YYREEE (reference sequence). The CDR3 runs 14 residues. DNA for the CDR3: TGTGCCAGCAGCGTGGGACAGAACACAGATACGCAGTATTTT. Translation: CASSVGQNTDTQYF.

This clone has only one observation. The V gene is TRBV10-3, the J gene TRBJ2-1; D unresolved. The V end lost 9 bases, the J end lost 6 bases, and 18 bases lay between the germline ends. Germline CDR1 reads ENHRY; CDR2 reads SYGVKD. This CDR3 is built from 14 residues. CDR3 bases: TGTGCCATTCGGGCCCGGGCTACGGCCAATGAGCAGTTCTTC. It is translated as CAIRARATANEQFF.

The chain recombines TRBV30 with TRBJ2-7; 9 bases are shared with TRBD1. Germline V lookup: CDR1 GTSNPN, CDR2 SVGIG (reference sequence). The V gene end was trimmed by 3 bases and the J gene end by 6 bases; junction bases not matched to a gene: 3. The CDR3 covers 12 residues. The CDR3 is CAWRQGAGEQYF. The CDR3 coding sequence is TGTGCCTGGAGACAGGGGGCAGGCGAGCAGTACTTC.

For the CDR3, the DNA is TGTGCCAGCAGCTTAGCGAGGGGCCTGAACACTGAAGCTTTCTTT. The encoded protein is CASSLARGLNTEAFF. This chain links TRBV7-8 with TRBJ1-1, with D tentatively TRBD1 (5 bases). The CDR3 consists of 15 residues. The germline CDR1 and CDR2 sequences are SGHVS and FQNEAQ. V lost 0 bases and J lost 0, with 8 bases in between.

Only a few counts were recorded for this clone. This rearrangement joins TRBV7-9 to TRBJ2-3; D is ambiguous. There are 12 residues in the CDR3. Germline-derived CDR1 and CDR2 are SEHNR and FQNEAQ (reference sequence). V gave up 5 bases and J gave up 3 bases, with 6 bases separating them. CDR3 coding DNA: TGTGCCAGCAGCCACCTTACAGATACGCAGTATTTT. Translation: CASSHLTDTQYF.

This clone was seen more than once but under ten times. CDR3 sequence: CSSRLTYNEQFF. The CDR3 nucleotides are TGCAGCTCGCGACTTACCTACAATGAGCAGTTCTTC. The chain carries TRBV29-1 and TRBJ2-1, with unresolved D. Trimming stripped 8 bases from V and 2 bases from J, with 10 bases between. Germline CDR1 SQVTM, CDR2 ANQGSEA. This CDR3 is built from 12 residues.

This clone occurred a few times. The chain carries TRBV5-6 and TRBJ2-7; weak D call: TRBD1 (5 bases). Trimming removed 4 bases from V and 1 base from J, with 9 bases in between. The CDR3 extends over 13 amino acids. Per germline, CDR1 SGHDT and CDR2 YYEEEE. CDR3 coding DNA: TGTGCCAGCAGCGCTGACAGATCCTACGAGCAGTACTTC. Translating it yields CASSADRSYEQYF.

This rearrangement joins TRBV27 to TRBJ1-2, with D possibly TRBD1 on 6 matching bases. Germline V lookup: CDR1 MNHEY, CDR2 SMNVEV (reference sequence). Trimming cost V 0 bases and J 7 bases, with 15 bases left between them. CDR3 length: 15 residues. Here the CDR3 reads CASSLSGHPSGGYTF. Here the CDR3 DNA reads TGTGCCAGCAGTTTATCGGGACATCCCTCCGGTGGCTACACCTTC.

The gene calls are TRBV29-1 and TRBJ1-2, with D perhaps matching TRBD1 (6 bases). V was pared by 4 bases and J by 2 bases, with 14 bases between. This CDR3 has 14 amino acids. Germline V gene data show CDR1 as SQVTM and CDR2 as ANQGSEA. CDR3 sequence reads: CSVVPGQNNYGYTF. For the CDR3, the DNA is TGCAGCGTTGTCCCCGGACAGAACAACTATGGCTACACCTTC.

The V and J genes are TRBV6-5 and TRBJ2-1; 9 positions agree with TRBD2. There are 15 residues in the CDR3. Per germline, CDR1 MNHEY and CDR2 SVGAGI. V was pared by 6 bases and J by 2 bases, with 5 bases of the junction left unmatched. In nucleotides, the CDR3 is TGTGCCAGCAGGATTAGCGGGAGCGCCTACAATGAGCAGTTCTTC. Translated: CASRISGSAYNEQFF.

The CDR3 here is CASSKFREQFF. The CDR3 coding sequence is TGTGCCAGCAGCAAATTTAGGGAGCAGTTCTTC. V gene TRBV28 combines with J gene TRBJ2-1; no firm D call. Germline-derived CDR1 and CDR2 are MDHEN and SYDVKM. CDR3 length: 11 amino acids. V was pared by 6 bases and J by 10 bases, with 10 bases between.

The chain combines TRBV10-3 with TRBJ2-1; either TRBD1 or TRBD2 may supply D (5 bases each). Germline V CDR1 and CDR2: ENHRY, SYGVKD. Trimming removed 6 bases from V and 6 bases from J, with 12 bases in between. The CDR3 covers 13 residues. DNA of the CDR3: TGTGCCATCAGGGGGACGGATTTCAATGAGCAGTTCTTC. Translating it yields CAIRGTDFNEQFF.

V and J are TRBV6-1 and TRBJ1-1; D gene ambiguous. This CDR3 is built from 13 residues. V lost 5 bases and J 3 bases, leaving 10 bases between the germline ends. Per the germline V gene, CDR1 is MNHNS and CDR2 is SASEGT. Here the CDR3 DNA reads TGTGCCAGCAGTACAGATGCCTACACTGAAGCTTTCTTT. It specifies CASSTDAYTEAFF.

The CDR3 protein is CASALERGLRYGYTF. DNA for the CDR3: TGTGCCAGCGCGCTGGAAAGGGGGCTTCGCTATGGCTACACCTTC. The chain has TRBV6-5 and TRBJ1-2; 7 nucleotides match TRBD1. The V and J ends lost 8 bases and 4 bases, in that order; junction bases with no gene match: 13. Germline V gene sequence: CDR1 MNHEY, CDR2 SVGAGI. The CDR3 consists of 15 residues.

The chain recombines TRBV9 with TRBJ2-7; D gene ambiguous. CDR1 and CDR2 from the germline V gene are SGDLS and YYNGEE. The CDR3 extends over 13 amino acids. Trimming took 4 bases from V and 3 from J, leaving 11 bases between them. CDR3: CASSPPAGYEQYF. CDR3 bases: TGTGCCAGCAGCCCTCCGGCAGGCTACGAGCAGTACTTC.

The V call is TRBV2, the J call TRBJ2-7, with 12 bases lining up with TRBD2. The CDR3 is made up of 15 amino acids. Germline V lookup: CDR1 SNHLY, CDR2 FYNNEI. The V and J ends lost 2 bases and 2 bases, in that order; junction bases with no gene match: 1. This CDR3 reads CASSERTSGTYEQYF. In DNA, the CDR3 is TGTGCCAGCAGTGAAAGGACTAGCGGGACCTACGAGCAGTACTTC.

The chain is built from TRBV7-9 and TRBJ1-1; D uncertain. The V gene's germline CDR1 is SEHNR and CDR2 FQNEAQ (reference sequence). With 3 bases removed from V and 1 base from J, the gap between germline ends came to 9 bases. This CDR3 comprises 14 residues. CDR3 sequence reads: CASSFTGQNTEAFF. CDR3 coding DNA: TGTGCCAGCAGCTTCACTGGCCAGAACACTGAAGCTTTCTTT.

The genes are TRBV7-2 and TRBJ2-4; TRBD2 matches at 11 bases. The V and J ends lost 5 bases and 5 bases, in that order; junction bases with no gene match: 2. The CDR3 contains 14 residues. Germline V gene data show CDR1 as SGHTA and CDR2 as FQGNSA. CDR3 coding DNA: TGTGCCAGCAGCGCGGGACTAGCGGAAAACATTCAGTACTTC. It yields the protein CASSAGLAENIQYF.

The chain couples TRBV28 to TRBJ2-1; 8 bases are a match to TRBD1. J lost 6 bases, V lost 4 bases, and 11 bases had no gene match. There are 16 residues in the CDR3. Germline V gives CDR1 MDHEN, CDR2 SYDVKM. CDR3 sequence: CASSSPRDRLANEQFF. CDR3 sequence (DNA): TGTGCCAGCAGTTCGCCCCGGGACAGGTTGGCCAATGAGCAGTTCTTC.

Concerning this clone itself: This sample also contains other DNA sequences that code for the same CDR3. V gene TRBV7-9 combines with J gene TRBJ2-1; D gene ambiguous. Looked up from germline, CDR1 is SEHNR and CDR2 is FQNEAQ (reference sequence). The V gene lost 3 bases and the J gene lost 5 bases, with 5 bases spanning the gap. CDR3 length: 12 amino acids. CDR3 region: CASSFGDNEQFF. In DNA form, the CDR3 reads TGTGCCAGCAGCTTTGGCGACAATGAGCAGTTCTTC.

The CDR3 nucleotides read TGTGCCAGCTCACCATCCACACTAGCGGGGAACACAGATACGCAGTATTTT. Its protein product is CASSPSTLAGNTDTQYF. V usage is TRBV18 and J usage is TRBJ2-3; 10 bases align to TRBD2. Germline CDR1 reads KGHSH; CDR2 reads LQKENI. V gave up 2 bases and J gave up 2 bases; unmatched junction bases: 7. The CDR3 length is 17 residues.

This chain connects TRBV10-3 to TRBJ2-5; 10 bases fit TRBD1. The junction had 5 bases not matched to a gene; V was cut back by 3 bases and J by 1 base. Germline V gene sequence: CDR1 ENHRY, CDR2 SYGVKD. There are 16 residues in the CDR3. The CDR3 spells CAISDYGQGGQETQYF. CDR3 DNA sequence: TGTGCCATCAGTGACTACGGACAGGGGGGCCAAGAGACCCAGTACTTC.

CDR3 sequence reads: CAWKGPYEQYF. The CDR3 DNA reads as TGTGCCTGGAAAGGGCCCTACGAGCAGTACTTC. The chain links TRBV30 to TRBJ2-7; D not resolved. The V gene's germline CDR1 is GTSNPN and CDR2 SVGIG (reference sequence). The CDR3 sequence is 11 residues long. V was pared by 4 bases and J by 2 bases, with 6 bases between.

The chain recombines TRBV29-1 with TRBJ2-1; D unclear. The CDR3 has 14 residues. Trimming took 4 bases from V and 4 from J, leaving 14 bases between them. Germline CDR1 and CDR2: SQVTM and ANQGSEA. The CDR3 loop is CSVGMGSGYNEQFF. The DNA of the CDR3 is TGCAGCGTTGGGATGGGGTCGGGTTACAATGAGCAGTTCTTC.

This clone was observed a handful of times. This chain joins TRBV2 and TRBJ2-2, with a tentative D call TRBD1 (5 bases). Trimming cost V 2 bases and J 7 bases, with 11 bases left between them. The CDR3 runs 14 residues. Germline assignment: CDR1 SNHLY and CDR2 FYNNEI. CDR3 region: CASSERRDHGELFF. The CDR3 coding sequence is TGTGCCAGCAGTGAACGCAGGGATCACGGGGAGCTGTTTTTT.

This clone was detected only a few times. The rearrangement uses TRBV30 and TRBJ1-1; tentatively, D is TRBD1 (6 bases). The germline V gene has CDR1 GTSNPN and CDR2 SVGIG (reference sequence). The length of the CDR3 is 11 residues. Trimming took off 2 bases at V and 7 bases at J, with 8 bases between the two ends. CDR3 DNA: TGTGCCTGGAGTCTAGGGGGTGAAGCTTTCTTT. Translating it yields CAWSLGGEAFF.

With regard to this clone: An end of the junction does not agree with germline; a read error may underlie this. CDR3 sequence (DNA): TGTGCCAGCAGCCGGGAAATAACCGAGGAGCTGTTTTTT. It yields the protein CASSREITEELFF. The chain recombines TRBV2 with TRBJ2-2, with a possible D match to TRBD2 (5 bases). The CDR3 spans 13 residues. The V gene's germline CDR1 is SNHLY and CDR2 FYNNEI.

Only a few counts were recorded for this clone. The chain uses TRBV5-1 and TRBJ2-3; D remains unclear. CDR1 and CDR2 from the germline V gene are SGHRS and YFSETQ. V lost 0 bases, J lost 3 bases, and 8 bases lay in between. This CDR3 is built from 14 residues. For the CDR3, the DNA is TGCGCCAGCAGCTTGGGTGTGGGGACAGATACGCAGTATTTT. Translation: CASSLGVGTDTQYF.

This clone appeared a few times. V gene TRBV9 combines with J gene TRBJ2-5; possibly TRBD2 for D (5 bases). CDR3 length: 15 amino acids. V shed 3 bases and J shed 2 bases, with 14 bases lying between them. Germline loops: CDR1 SGDLS, CDR2 YYNGEE. The chain's CDR3 is CASSAGGRPQETQYF. In nucleotides, the CDR3 is TGTGCCAGCAGCGCTGGAGGCAGACCTCAAGAGACCCAGTACTTC. The complete variable domain, with remaining parts taken from reference TRBV9 and TRBJ2-5, reads DSGVTQTPKHLITATGQRVTLRCSPRSGDLSVYWYQQSLDQGLQFLIQYYNGEERAKGNILERFSAQQFPDLHSELNLSSLELGDSALYFCASSAGGRPQETQYFGPGTRLLVL.

This clone has only a few counts. Other DNA variants within this sample encode the same CDR3. The chain recombines TRBV15 with TRBJ2-3; 9 nucleotides align to TRBD1. The CDR3 runs to 14 residues. Looked up from germline, CDR1 is LNHNV and CDR2 is YYDKDF (reference sequence). The V segment lost 6 bases and the J segment 3 bases; nucleotides outside the gene matches: 4. CDR3 sequence (DNA): TGTGCCACCAGATTCGGACAGGGGACAGATACGCAGTATTTT. This codes for CATRFGQGTDTQYF.

This chain uses TRBV4-3 with TRBJ2-7, with a possible D match to TRBD1 (5 bases). There are 15 residues in the CDR3. V dropped 1 base and J dropped 4 bases, with 14 bases sitting between them. CDR1 is LGHNA, CDR2 YSLEER, per germline. CDR3 sequence: CASSQVRLGVYEQYF. The CDR3, as DNA: TGCGCCAGCAGCCAAGTCAGGCTAGGGGTTTACGAGCAGTACTTC.